This T cell receptor beta chain derives from a study of cytomegalovirus exposure and HLA in healthy donors. Use of 60 Vbeta and 13 Jbeta primers characterized the PCR. Repertoires were generated with immunoSEQ multiplex PCR, while TCRdb's copy carries only in-frame clones and drops some. The sample holds about 140,000 clones; 75% are singletons and the top ten take 3% to 3.5%. Study-wide findings and caveats: The authors later linked a missense DCLRE1C variant to TCR beta V- and J-gene trimming. Reports showed the classifier diagnosing cytomegalovirus status with high specificity and sensitivity.

The germline CDR1 and CDR2 sequences are MDHEN and SYDVKM. The V gene lost 1 base and the J gene lost 15 bases, with 37 bases spanning the gap. The CDR3 runs to 21 residues. This clone was recorded a few times. The target antigen is unknown. The sequence came from a man in his forties in good health and CMV-seronegative. The J gene is TRBJ1-6, the V gene TRBV28; tentatively, D is TRBD1 (5 bases). Sequenced: PBMCs. The DNA for the CDR3 is TGTGCCAGCAGTTTATTTTTAGTATACTCGCGGGGACCAGGGTATAATTCAGGCCTCCACTTT. It translates to CASSLFLVYSRGPGYNSGLHF.